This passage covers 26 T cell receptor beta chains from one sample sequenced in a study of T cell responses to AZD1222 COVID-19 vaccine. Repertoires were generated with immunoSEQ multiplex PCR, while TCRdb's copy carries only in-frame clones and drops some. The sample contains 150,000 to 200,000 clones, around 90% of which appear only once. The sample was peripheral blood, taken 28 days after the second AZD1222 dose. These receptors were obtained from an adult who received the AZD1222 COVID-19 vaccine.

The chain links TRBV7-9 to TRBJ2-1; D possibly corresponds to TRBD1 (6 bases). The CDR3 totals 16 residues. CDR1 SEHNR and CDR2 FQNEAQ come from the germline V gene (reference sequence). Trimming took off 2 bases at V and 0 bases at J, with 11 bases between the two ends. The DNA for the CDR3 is TGTGCCAGCAGCTTACTGGGGGCGACCTCCTACAATGAGCAGTTCTTC. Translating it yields CASSLLGATSYNEQFF.

CDR3 DNA: TGTGCCAGCAGCTACCCACAGGGTACGGGAGAGACCCAGTACTTC. Amino acid sequence: CASSYPQGTGETQYF. This rearrangement joins TRBV11-1 to TRBJ2-5; maybe TRBD1 (6 bases). The CDR3 totals 15 residues. Germline V gives CDR1 SGHAT, CDR2 FQDESV (reference sequence). Trimming removed 4 bases at V and 4 bases at J, with 16 bases between.

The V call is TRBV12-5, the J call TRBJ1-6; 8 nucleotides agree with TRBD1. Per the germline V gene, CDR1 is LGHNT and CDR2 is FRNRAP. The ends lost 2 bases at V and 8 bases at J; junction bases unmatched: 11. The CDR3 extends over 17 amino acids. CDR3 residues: CASGLRAGGVGDSPLHF. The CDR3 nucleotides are TGTGCTAGTGGTTTGAGGGCAGGGGGCGTAGGAGATTCACCCCTCCACTTT.

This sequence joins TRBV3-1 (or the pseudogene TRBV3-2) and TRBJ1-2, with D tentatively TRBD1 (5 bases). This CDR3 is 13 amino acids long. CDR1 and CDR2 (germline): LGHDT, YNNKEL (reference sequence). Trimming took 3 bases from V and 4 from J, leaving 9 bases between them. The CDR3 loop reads CASSHQGPYGYTF. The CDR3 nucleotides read TGTGCCAGCAGCCACCAGGGCCCCTATGGCTACACCTTC.

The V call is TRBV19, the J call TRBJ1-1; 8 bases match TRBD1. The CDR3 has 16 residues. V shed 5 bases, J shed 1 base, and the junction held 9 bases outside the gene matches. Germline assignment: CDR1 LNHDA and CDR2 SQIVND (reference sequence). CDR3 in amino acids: CASSHRGGQANTEAFF. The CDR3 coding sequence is TGTGCCAGTAGTCATAGGGGGGGACAGGCGAACACTGAAGCTTTCTTT.

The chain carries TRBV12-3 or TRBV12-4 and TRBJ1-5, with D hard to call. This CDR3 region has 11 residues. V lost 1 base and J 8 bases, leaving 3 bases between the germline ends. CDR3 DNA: TGTGCCAGCAGTTTAGGGAAGCCCCAGCATTTT. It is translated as CASSLGKPQHF.

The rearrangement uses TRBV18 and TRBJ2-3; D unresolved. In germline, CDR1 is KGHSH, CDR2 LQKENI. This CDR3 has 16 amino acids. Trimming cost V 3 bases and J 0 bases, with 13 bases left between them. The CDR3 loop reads CASSPLDRLSTDTQYF. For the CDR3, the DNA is TGTGCCAGCTCACCCCTCGATAGACTTAGCACAGATACGCAGTATTTT. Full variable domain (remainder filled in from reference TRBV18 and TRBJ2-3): NAGVMQNPRHLVRRRGQEARLRCSPMKGHSHVYWYRQLPEEGLKFMVYLQKENIIDESGMPKERFSAEFPKEGPSILRIQQVVRGDSAAYFCASSPLDRLSTDTQYFGPGTRLTVL.

CDR3 sequence (DNA): TGTGCCACATCGACAGGGGGCTTTTCTGGCTACACCTTC. This gives the protein CATSTGGFSGYTF. This chain links TRBV10-3 with TRBJ1-2; TRBD1 matches 10 bases. The CDR3 covers 13 residues. Germline-derived CDR1 and CDR2 are ENHRY and SYGVKD. The junction had 9 bases not matched to a gene; V was cut back by 10 bases and J by 7 bases.

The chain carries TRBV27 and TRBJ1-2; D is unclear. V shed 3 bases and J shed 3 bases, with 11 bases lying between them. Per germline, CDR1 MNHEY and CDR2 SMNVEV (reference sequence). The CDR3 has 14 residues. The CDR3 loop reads CASSFRVGHYGYTF. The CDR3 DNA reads TGTGCCAGCAGTTTTCGGGTAGGGCACTATGGCTACACCTTC.

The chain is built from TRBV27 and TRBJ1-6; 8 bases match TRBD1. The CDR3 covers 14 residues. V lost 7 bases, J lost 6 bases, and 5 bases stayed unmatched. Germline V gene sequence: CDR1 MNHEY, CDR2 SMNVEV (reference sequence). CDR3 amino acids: CASTLRGLNSPLHF. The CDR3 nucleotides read TGTGCCAGCACCCTCAGGGGGCTTAATTCACCCCTCCACTTT.

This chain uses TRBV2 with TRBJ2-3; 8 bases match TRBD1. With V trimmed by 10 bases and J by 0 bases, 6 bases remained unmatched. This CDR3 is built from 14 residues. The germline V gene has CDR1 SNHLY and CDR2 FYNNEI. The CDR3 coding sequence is TGTGCCACCCCCCGGGACAGGAGCACAGATACGCAGTATTTT. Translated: CATPRDRSTDTQYF.

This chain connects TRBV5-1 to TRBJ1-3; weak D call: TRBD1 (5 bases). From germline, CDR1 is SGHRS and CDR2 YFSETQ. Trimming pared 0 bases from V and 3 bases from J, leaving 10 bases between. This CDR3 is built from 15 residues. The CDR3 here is CASSLVTGDGNTIYF. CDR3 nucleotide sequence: TGCGCCAGCAGCTTGGTTACAGGCGATGGAAACACCATATATTTT.

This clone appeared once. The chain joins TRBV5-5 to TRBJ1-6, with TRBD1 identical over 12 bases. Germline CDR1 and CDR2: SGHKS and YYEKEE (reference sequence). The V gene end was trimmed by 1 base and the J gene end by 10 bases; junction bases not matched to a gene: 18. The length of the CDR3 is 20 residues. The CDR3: CASSLLPGQGAWDIRSPLHF. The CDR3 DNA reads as TGTGCCAGCAGCTTGCTCCCGGGACAGGGGGCTTGGGACATCCGATCACCCCTCCACTTT.

The CDR3 DNA sequence: TGCGCCAGCAGCCCGGGACAGGGCGGGTCCTATAATTCACCCCTCCACTTT. Its protein is CASSPGQGGSYNSPLHF. The V gene is TRBV5-1, the J gene TRBJ1-6; 9 nucleotides align to TRBD1. CDR3 length: 17 residues. Germline assignment: CDR1 SGHRS and CDR2 YFSETQ. Trimming at V came to 4 bases and at J to 1 base, leaving 6 bases not matched to a gene.

The CDR3 sequence: CASRRQGANEKLFF. Here the CDR3 DNA reads TGCGCCAGCCGCCGACAGGGCGCGAATGAAAAACTGTTTTTT. This chain joins TRBV5-1 and TRBJ1-4, with TRBD1 identical over 7 bases. The trim removed 7 bases at V and 5 bases at J, leaving 8 bases unmatched. CDR3 length: 14 amino acids. Germline CDR1 SGHRS, CDR2 YFSETQ.

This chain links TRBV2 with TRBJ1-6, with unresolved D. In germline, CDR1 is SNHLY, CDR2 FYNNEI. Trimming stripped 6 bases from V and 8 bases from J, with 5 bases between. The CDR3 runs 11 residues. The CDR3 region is CASRVDSPLHF. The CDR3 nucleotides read TGTGCCAGCAGGGTCGATTCACCCCTCCACTTT.

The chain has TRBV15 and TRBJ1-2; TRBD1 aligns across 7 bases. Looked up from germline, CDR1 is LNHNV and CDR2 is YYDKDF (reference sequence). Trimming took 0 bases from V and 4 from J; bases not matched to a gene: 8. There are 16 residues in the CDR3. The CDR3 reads CATSRDRIGGGYGYTF. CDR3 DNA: TGTGCCACCAGCAGAGATCGAATAGGGGGCGGCTATGGCTACACCTTC.

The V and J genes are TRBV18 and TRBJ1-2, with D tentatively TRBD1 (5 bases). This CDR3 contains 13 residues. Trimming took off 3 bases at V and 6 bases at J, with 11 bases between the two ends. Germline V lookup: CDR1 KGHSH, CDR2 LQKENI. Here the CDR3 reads CASSPRRDHGYTF. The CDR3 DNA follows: TGTGCCAGCTCACCGAGACGGGACCATGGCTACACCTTC.

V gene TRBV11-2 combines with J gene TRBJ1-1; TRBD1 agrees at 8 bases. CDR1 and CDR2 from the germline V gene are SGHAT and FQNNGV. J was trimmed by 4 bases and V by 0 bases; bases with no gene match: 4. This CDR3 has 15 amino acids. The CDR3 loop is CASSLDGTGATEAFF. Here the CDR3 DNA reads TGTGCCAGCAGCTTAGACGGGACAGGTGCCACTGAAGCTTTCTTT. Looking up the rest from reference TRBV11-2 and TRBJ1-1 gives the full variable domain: EAGVAQSPRYKIIEKRQSVAFWCNPISGHATLYWYQQILGQGPKLLIQFQNNGVVDDSQLPKDRFSAERLKGVDSTLKIQPAKLEDSAVYLCASSLDGTGATEAFFGQGTRLTVV.

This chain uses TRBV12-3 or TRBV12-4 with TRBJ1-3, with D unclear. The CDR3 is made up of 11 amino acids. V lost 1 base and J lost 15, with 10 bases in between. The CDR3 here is CASSLGAEKYF. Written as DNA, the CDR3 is TGTGCCAGCAGTTTAGGGGCGGAGAAATATTTT.

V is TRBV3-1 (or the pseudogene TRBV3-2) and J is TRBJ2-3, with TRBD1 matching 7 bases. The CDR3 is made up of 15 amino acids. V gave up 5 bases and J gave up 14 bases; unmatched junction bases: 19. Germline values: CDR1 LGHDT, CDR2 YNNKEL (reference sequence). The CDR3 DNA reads TGTGCCAGCAGCTCAGGGGGTGGGATACCCTCTCGACTGTATTTT. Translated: CASSSGGGIPSRLYF.

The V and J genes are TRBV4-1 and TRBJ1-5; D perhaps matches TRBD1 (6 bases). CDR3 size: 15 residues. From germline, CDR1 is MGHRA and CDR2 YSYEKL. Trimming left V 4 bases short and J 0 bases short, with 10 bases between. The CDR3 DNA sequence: TGCGCCAGCAGCCCAGGACAGTATAGCAATCAGCCCCAGCATTTT. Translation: CASSPGQYSNQPQHF.

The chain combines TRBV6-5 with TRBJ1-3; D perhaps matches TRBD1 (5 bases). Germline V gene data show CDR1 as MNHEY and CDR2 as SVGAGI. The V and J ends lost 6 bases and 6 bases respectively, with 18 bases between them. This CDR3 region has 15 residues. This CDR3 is CASRTTGTAVNTIYF. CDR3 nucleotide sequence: TGTGCCAGCAGAACAACCGGGACCGCGGTAAACACCATATATTTT.

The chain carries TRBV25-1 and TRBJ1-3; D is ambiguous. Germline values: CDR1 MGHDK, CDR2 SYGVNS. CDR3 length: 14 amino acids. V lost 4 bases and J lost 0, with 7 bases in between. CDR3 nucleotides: TGTGCCAGCAGTGCGGGTACCTCTGGAAACACCATATATTTT. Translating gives CASSAGTSGNTIYF.

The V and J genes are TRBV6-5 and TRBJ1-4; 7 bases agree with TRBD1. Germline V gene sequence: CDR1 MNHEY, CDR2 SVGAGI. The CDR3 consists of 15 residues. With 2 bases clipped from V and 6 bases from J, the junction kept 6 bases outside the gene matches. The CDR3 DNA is TGTGCCAGCAGTTACAGGGGGCGCGGTTATGAAAAACTGTTTTTT. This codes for CASSYRGRGYEKLFF.

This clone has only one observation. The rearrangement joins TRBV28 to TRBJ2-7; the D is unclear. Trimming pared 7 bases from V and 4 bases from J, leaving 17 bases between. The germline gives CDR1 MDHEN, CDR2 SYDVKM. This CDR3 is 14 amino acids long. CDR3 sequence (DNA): TGTGCCAGCACTCAAAGGGTCGAGATTTACGAGCAGTACTTC. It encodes CASTQRVEIYEQYF.